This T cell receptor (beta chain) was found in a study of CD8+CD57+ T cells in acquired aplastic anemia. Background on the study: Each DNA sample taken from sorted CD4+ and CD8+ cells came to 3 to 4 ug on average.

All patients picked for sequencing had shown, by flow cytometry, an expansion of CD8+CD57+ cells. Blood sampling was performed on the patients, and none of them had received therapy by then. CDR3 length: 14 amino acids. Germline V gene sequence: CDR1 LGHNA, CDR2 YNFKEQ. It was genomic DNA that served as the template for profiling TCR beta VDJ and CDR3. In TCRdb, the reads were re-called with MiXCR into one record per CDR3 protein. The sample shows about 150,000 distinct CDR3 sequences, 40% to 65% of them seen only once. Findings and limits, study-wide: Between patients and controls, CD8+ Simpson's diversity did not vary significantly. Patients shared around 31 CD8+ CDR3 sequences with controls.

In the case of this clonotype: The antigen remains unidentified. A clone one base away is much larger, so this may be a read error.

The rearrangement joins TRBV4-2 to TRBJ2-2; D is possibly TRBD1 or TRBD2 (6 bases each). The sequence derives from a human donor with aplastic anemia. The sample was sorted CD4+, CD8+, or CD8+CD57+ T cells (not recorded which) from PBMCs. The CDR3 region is CASSQTGGTGELSF. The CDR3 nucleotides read TGTGCCAGCAGCCAAACCGGGGGCACCGGGGAGCTGTCTTTT.